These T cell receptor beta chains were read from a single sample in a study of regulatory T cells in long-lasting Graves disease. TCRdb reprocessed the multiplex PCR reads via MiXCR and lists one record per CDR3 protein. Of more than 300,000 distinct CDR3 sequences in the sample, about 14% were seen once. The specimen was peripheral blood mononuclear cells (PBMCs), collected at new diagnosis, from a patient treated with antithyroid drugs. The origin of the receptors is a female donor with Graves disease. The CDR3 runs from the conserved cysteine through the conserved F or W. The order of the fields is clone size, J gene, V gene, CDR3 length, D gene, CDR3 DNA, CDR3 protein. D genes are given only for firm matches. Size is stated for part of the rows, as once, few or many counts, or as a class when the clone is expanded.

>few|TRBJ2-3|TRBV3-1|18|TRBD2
TGTGCCAGCAGCGTTCGGACTAGCGGGGGGGCTAGGACAGATACGCAGTATTTT
CASSVRTSGGARTDTQYF
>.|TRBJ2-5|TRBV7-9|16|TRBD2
TGTGCCAGCAGCTTAGTTCTAGCGGGATTCGTCGAGACCCAGTACTTC
CASSLVLAGFVETQYF
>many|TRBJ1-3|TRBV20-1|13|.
TGCAGTGCACGGACGGGGTTGGAAAACACCATATATTTT
CSARTGLENTIYF
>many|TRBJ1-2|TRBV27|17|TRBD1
TGTGCCAGCAGTTCATATATCCGGGACAGGTGGACCTATGGCTACACCTTC
CASSSYIRDRWTYGYTF
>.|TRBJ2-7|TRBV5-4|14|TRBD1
TGTGCCAGCAGTACTCCGGGACAGGGGGACGAGCAGTACTTC
CASSTPGQGDEQYF
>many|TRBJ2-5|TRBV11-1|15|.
TGTGCCAGCAGCTTACTGGGCAGGGGCCAAGAGACCCAGTACTTC
CASSLLGRGQETQYF
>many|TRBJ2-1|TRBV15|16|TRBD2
TGTGCCACCAGCAGGGCTGCTAGCGGGAGTTACAATGAGCAGTTCTTC
CATSRAASGSYNEQFF
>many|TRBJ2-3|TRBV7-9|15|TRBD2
TGTGCCAGCAGCTTGGTTAGCGGGGGCACAGATACGCAGTATTTT
CASSLVSGGTDTQYF
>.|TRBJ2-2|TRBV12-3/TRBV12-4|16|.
TGTGCCACCCGACCCCCGCCAGGTCGGGGCACCGGGGAGCTGTTTTTT
CATRPPPGRGTGELFF
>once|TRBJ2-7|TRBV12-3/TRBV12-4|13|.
TGTGCCAGCAGTTTACTGGGGGCTGGCGAGCAGTACTTC
CASSLLGAGEQYF
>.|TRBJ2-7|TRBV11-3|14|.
TGTGCCAGCAGCCCCTCGGACAGCGCCTACGAGCAGTACTTC
CASSPSDSAYEQYF
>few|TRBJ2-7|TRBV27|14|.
TGTGCCAGCAGCCCAGGGGCCTTCGTCTACGAGCAGTACTTC
CASSPGAFVYEQYF
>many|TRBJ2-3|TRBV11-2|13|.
TGTGCCAGCAGCTTAGACTACACAGATACGCAGTATTTT
CASSLDYTDTQYF
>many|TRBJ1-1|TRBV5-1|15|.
TGCGCCAGCAGCTTGGGAAGAATGAAGAACACTGAAGCTTTCTTT
CASSLGRMKNTEAFF
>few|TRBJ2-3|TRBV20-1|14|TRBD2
TGCAGTGCCACTAGCGGGGGTAGCACAGATACGCAGTATTTT
CSATSGGSTDTQYF